These T cell receptor beta chains were read from a single sample in a study of T cell changes during pregnancy in multiple sclerosis. The method was immunoSEQ multiplex PCR; TCRdb's version includes in-frame clones alone and lacks a portion of them. The sample shows around 57,000 clones, around 90% of them seen only once. Material: peripheral blood, obtained in the third trimester of pregnancy. These receptors were collected from a female donor in good health, enrolled as a control in a pregnancy study. CDR3s include the opening cysteine and the closing phenylalanine or tryptophan. D genes are given only for firm matches. Not every row has a clone size; where given, it reads once, few, many or a size class.

clone size,J gene,D gene,V gene,CDR3 length,CDR3 DNA,CDR3 protein
-,TRBJ2-7,-,TRBV11-2,14,TGTGCCAGCAGCTTAGTACGGGGGTCCTACGAGCAGTACTTC,CASSLVRGSYEQYF
once,TRBJ2-7,-,TRBV29-1,12,TGCAGCGTTGAAACAGGGTCGTACGAGCAGTACTTC,CSVETGSYEQYF
-,TRBJ2-7,-,TRBV20-1,11,TGCAGTGCCCACAGGGTAGACGAGCAGTACTTC,CSAHRVDEQYF
-,TRBJ2-3,-,TRBV21-1,14,TGTGCCAGCGAGAAGAAGGGGTGGGAAGATACGCAGTATTTT,CASEKKGWEDTQYF
once,TRBJ1-2,-,TRBV19,13,TGTGCCAGTACTTCAGGGTTGTCGTATGGCTACACCTTC,CASTSGLSYGYTF
-,TRBJ2-5,TRBD1,TRBV6-1,15,TGTGCCAGCAGTCTAACGGGACAGGGTCAAGAGACCCAGTACTTC,CASSLTGQGQETQYF
-,TRBJ2-3,-,TRBV27,11,TGTGCCAGTATTCGGGGGGATACGCAGTATTTT,CASIRGDTQYF
-,TRBJ2-3,-,TRBV6-5,15,TGTGCCAGCAGTTACACAGGGGACTCCACAGATACGCAGTATTTT,CASSYTGDSTDTQYF
-,TRBJ1-1,TRBD1,TRBV29-1,15,TGCAGCGTTGACGGACTACAGGGGGGCCGGACTGAAGCTTTCTTT,CSVDGLQGGRTEAFF
-,TRBJ1-1,TRBD1,TRBV19,18,TGTGCCAGTAGACCGGGACAGGGTGGGAATTCTTTGAACACTGAAGCTTTCTTT,CASRPGQGGNSLNTEAFF
-,TRBJ1-1,TRBD1,TRBV11-3,14,TGTGCCAGCAGCTTAGATCCCAGGGGGCTTGAAGCTTTCTTT,CASSLDPRGLEAFF
-,TRBJ2-1,TRBD2,TRBV7-2,14,TGTGCCAGCAGCCCTCAGACTAGCGGGAGGCGCGAGTTCTTC,CASSPQTSGRREFF
-,TRBJ1-1,-,TRBV6-5,14,TGTGCCAGCCACGCGAACGGACAGAACACTGAAGCTTTCTTT,CASHANGQNTEAFF
few,TRBJ1-2,TRBD1,TRBV30,12,TGTGCCTGGGGACAGGGGACAGGAGGCTACACCTTC,CAWGQGTGGYTF
-,TRBJ1-4,-,TRBV23-1,16,TGCGCCAGCAGTCATGTGAGCCCCTCAACTAATGAAAAACTGTTTTTT,CASSHVSPSTNEKLFF
once,TRBJ2-3,-,TRBV13,17,TGTGCCAGCAGACATGACCCCGGGAGACTCGCGACAGATACGCAGTATTTT,CASRHDPGRLATDTQYF
-,TRBJ1-4,-,TRBV19,14,TGTGCCAGTAGAGAGAGGACAACTAATGAAAAACTGTTTTTT,CASRERTTNEKLFF
-,TRBJ2-1,TRBD2,TRBV7-8,17,TGTGCCAGCAGCTTATTTCAGCGGGGGAGCTCCTACAATGAGCAGTTCTTC,CASSLFQRGSSYNEQFF
-,TRBJ1-1,-,TRBV19,13,TGTGCCAGTAGTATCCAGACAGGAGACAAAGCTTTCTTT,CASSIQTGDKAFF
-,TRBJ2-7,TRBD1,TRBV29-1,13,TGCAGCGTTGAGTCGGGACAGAGTTACGAGCAGTACTTC,CSVESGQSYEQYF
-,TRBJ1-4,-,TRBV18,15,TGTGCCAGCTCACCAATGGGGGCCACTAATGAAAAACTGTTTTTT,CASSPMGATNEKLFF
-,TRBJ2-7,-,TRBV2,13,TGTGCCAGCAGGTACACGGGACTTGGCGAGCAGTACTTC,CASRYTGLGEQYF
once,TRBJ2-3,TRBD1,TRBV29-1,13,TGCAGCGTGAGGACAGGGAGCACAGATACGCAGTATTTT,CSVRTGSTDTQYF
-,TRBJ1-1,-,TRBV5-4,13,TGTGCCAGCAGCTTGAGGGGGTCCGAAGTAGCTTTCTTT,CASSLRGSEVAFF
-,TRBJ1-1,TRBD1,TRBV5-6,14,TGTGCCAGCAGCCTCGGGACAGGGGGCCTTGAAGCTTTCTTT,CASSLGTGGLEAFF
-,TRBJ2-1,-,TRBV29-1,12,TGCAGCGTTGAAGGACTAGGCAATGAGCAGTTCTTC,CSVEGLGNEQFF
-,TRBJ1-1,-,TRBV10-3,14,TGTGCCATCAGTGAGGGAATGGGAGGGACTGAAGCTTTCTTT,CAISEGMGGTEAFF
-,TRBJ2-1,-,TRBV6-5,12,TGTGCCACCCGGCTAGGTTACAATGAGCAGTTCTTC,CATRLGYNEQFF
-,TRBJ2-7,TRBD2,TRBV11-2,16,TGTGCCAGCAGCTTAGGGGGCGAGACTAGCCCCTACGAGCAGTACTTC,CASSLGGETSPYEQYF
once,TRBJ2-7,TRBD2,TRBV4-1,17,TGCGCCAGCAGCCAAGATTCGACAGCGGGAGTAGCCTACGAGCAGTACTTC,CASSQDSTAGVAYEQYF
-,TRBJ2-2,TRBD2,TRBV19,14,TGTGCCAGTAGTAGGTCTAGCGGTACCGGGGAGCTGTTTTTT,CASSRSSGTGELFF
few,TRBJ1-5,-,TRBV10-2,11,TGCGCCAGCAGTGCTACAGGGATTGCGCATTTT,CASSATGIAHF
-,TRBJ1-6,-,TRBV5-4,17,TGTGCCAGCAGCTTGGGTGCGGGGTTCGAGGTAGCGTCACCCCTCCACTTT,CASSLGAGFEVASPLHF
-,TRBJ2-7,TRBD2,TRBV4-3,15,TGCGCCAGCAGCCCCCTCAGCGGGGGACTCTACGAGCAGTACTTC,CASSPLSGGLYEQYF
once,TRBJ2-7,TRBD2,TRBV5-4,15,TGTGCCAGCAGCCCCGATAGCGGGAGTATCCACGAGCAGTACTTC,CASSPDSGSIHEQYF
-,TRBJ1-2,-,TRBV27,12,TGTGCCAGCAGCTCACAGGGCCATGGCTACACCTTC,CASSSQGHGYTF
-,TRBJ2-1,TRBD2,TRBV11-2,15,TGTGCCAGCAGCTTAAGACTAGCCACCTACAATGAGCAGTTCTTC,CASSLRLATYNEQFF
once,TRBJ1-1,-,TRBV6-1,16,TGTGCCAGCAGTGAAGTTTGGCAGGCTGAAGGCACTGAAGCTTTCTTT,CASSEVWQAEGTEAFF
-,TRBJ2-2,TRBD2,TRBV27,16,TGTGCCAGCAGGATGGCGGGAGGGAGTAACACCGGGGAGCTGTTTTTT,CASRMAGGSNTGELFF
-,TRBJ2-3,-,TRBV7-2,15,TGTGCCAGCAGCCGGGCGATAGTGGGGCAAGATACGCAGTATTTT,CASSRAIVGQDTQYF
-,TRBJ2-7,TRBD2,TRBV7-2,14,TGTGCCAGCAGCCGGACTAGCGGGAGCTACGAGCAGTACTTC,CASSRTSGSYEQYF
-,TRBJ1-2,TRBD1,TRBV30,17,TGTGCCTGGAATATCGACAGGGTGGTCGAGGATAACTATGGCTACACCTTC,CAWNIDRVVEDNYGYTF
few,TRBJ2-4,-,TRBV11-2,13,TGTGCCAGCAGCCAAAACCGGGACTGGGTTCAGTACTTC,CASSQNRDWVQYF
once,TRBJ1-1,TRBD1,TRBV7-8,15,TGTGCCAGCAGCACCTCAGACAGGGGGAACACTGAAGCTTTCTTT,CASSTSDRGNTEAFF
-,TRBJ2-7,TRBD2,TRBV5-1,16,TGCGCCAGCAGAGTTGAACTAGCGGGTCCTGGGGCCGAGCAGTACTTC,CASRVELAGPGAEQYF
-,TRBJ1-4,-,TRBV19,15,TGTGCCAGTAGTATATGGCGGCAGGGGTCTGAAAAACTGTTTTTT,CASSIWRQGSEKLFF
-,TRBJ1-1,TRBD1,TRBV5-5,17,TGTGCCAGCAGCTTGACAATAACAGGGGGAATGAACACTGAAGCTTTCTTT,CASSLTITGGMNTEAFF
-,TRBJ2-5,-,TRBV5-4,13,TGTGCCAGCAGCTTGGCTAACCAAGAGACCCAGTACTTC,CASSLANQETQYF
-,TRBJ2-4,TRBD1,TRBV5-6,15,TGTGCCAGCAGCTTGGGATTAGGGACAGGCAACATTCAGTACTTC,CASSLGLGTGNIQYF
-,TRBJ2-7,-,TRBV9,15,TGTGCCAGCAGCGTATCAGGGACTTCCTCCTACGAGCAGTACTTC,CASSVSGTSSYEQYF
-,TRBJ1-6,TRBD1,TRBV19,15,TGTGCCAGTTCACGAACGACAGGGGGCGATTCACCCCTCCACTTT,CASSRTTGGDSPLHF
-,TRBJ2-7,-,TRBV5-4,12,TGTGCCAGCCGCCGAGACTCCTACGAGCAGTACTTC,CASRRDSYEQYF
-,TRBJ2-2,-,TRBV14,13,TGTGCCAGCAATAGAGGAGCCACCGGGGAGCTGTTTTTT,CASNRGATGELFF
-,TRBJ2-5,-,TRBV7-2,11,TGTGCCAGCAGCCCCGGAGAGACCCAGTACTTC,CASSPGETQYF
-,TRBJ2-1,TRBD1,TRBV6-1,15,TGTGCCAGCAGGCGGACAGGGGGCTTGTACAATGAGCAGTTCTTC,CASRRTGGLYNEQFF
-,TRBJ2-7,-,TRBV27,14,TGTGCCAGCAGAAGACAGGCCTCCTCCTACGAGCAGTACTTC,CASRRQASSYEQYF
-,TRBJ2-1,-,TRBV7-2,17,TGTGCCAGCAGCTTAGCTTCTACCGTCCTGTCCTACAATGAGCAGTTCTTC,CASSLASTVLSYNEQFF